The rows below give T cell receptor beta chains drawn from one sample of a study of T cell repertoires in cytomegalovirus infection. TCRdb called the reads again in MiXCR, with one record for every CDR3 protein. The table lists a few hundred thousand distinct CDR3 sequences, 40% of them singletons, with roughly 50% in the top ten. These receptors lack a known antigen. The material sequenced was cultured PBMCs, taken from culture after CMV antigen stimulation. The receptors originated from a human donor in good health (CMV status not recorded). Some clones in this sample may be carry-over from other donors' samples. Each CDR3 is given with its conserved first and last residue.

V	J	length	CDR3
TRBV19	TRBJ2-5	14	CASRRAGRQETQYF
TRBV19	TRBJ2-7	15	CASSIGSAPTYEQYF
TRBV6-1	TRBJ2-7	11	CASSEARVQYF
TRBV7-9	TRBJ2-5	14	CASSARQRAETQYF
TRBV6-5	TRBJ2-2	14	CASSRGLNTGELFF
TRBV19	TRBJ2-7	16	CASNKGTPVNLYEQYF
TRBV11-2	TRBJ1-6	14	CASSFGRDNSPLHF
TRBV2	TRBJ2-5	12	CASLTGQETQYF
TRBV12-3/TRBV12-4	TRBJ1-5	13	CASTWDLRQPQHF
TRBV11-2	TRBJ2-7	15	CASSATGTPFYEQYF
TRBV7-8	TRBJ2-3	17	CASSSSKWTHITDTQYF
TRBV12-3/TRBV12-4	TRBJ1-3	14	CASSLGIPGNTIYF
TRBV11-2	TRBJ2-1	16	CASSLVGGSGYNEQFF
TRBV7-2	TRBJ1-6	14	CASSTDRDASPLHF
TRBV5-4	TRBJ1-2	14	CASRQDRGSLGYTF
TRBV10-3	TRBJ2-1	13	CAINQREGREQFF
TRBV28	TRBJ2-7	15	CASSFSQGPSYEQYF
TRBV6-1	TRBJ2-5	15	CASSEALTGGETQYF
TRBV19	TRBJ1-1	14	CASSIDPRGTEAFF
TRBV7-9	TRBJ2-7	14	CASSLGRGPYEQYF
TRBV11-2	TRBJ2-3	17	CASSLNTIAGGPDTQYF
TRBV5-4	TRBJ2-5	13	CASSSTGKETQYF
TRBV7-2	TRBJ2-1	15	CASVEAAGMYNEQFF
TRBV4-1	TRBJ2-2	12	CASAGATGELFF
TRBV4-3	TRBJ2-7	16	CASSQGQGVFEDEQYF
TRBV6-1	TRBJ2-7	14	CASSTGTGPYEQYF
TRBV6-1	TRBJ2-3	12	CATGQGTDTQYF
TRBV2	TRBJ2-7	14	CASTPRQLSYEQYF
TRBV20-1	TRBJ2-3	11	CSAAGSDTQYF
TRBV29-1	TRBJ1-4	13	CSVARSLNEKLFF
TRBV12-3/TRBV12-4	TRBJ2-5	15	CATTTSGGPGETQYF
TRBV7-9	TRBJ2-3	13	CASSNQGGDTQYF
TRBV10-3	TRBJ2-1	12	CAYGTSADEQFF